This TCR beta chain appears in the sequencing data of a study of PD-L1 blockade in urothelial cancer. With V trimmed by 4 bases and J by 6 bases, 16 bases remained unmatched. CDR1 and CDR2 from the germline V gene are SGHTA and FQGNSA. This CDR3 is 17 amino acids long. The time point was: pretreatment peripheral blood. The assay was immunoSEQ multiplex PCR, and TCRdb's table has in-frame clones only and misses some. The sample has 130,000 or so clones, 65% to 85% seen once. This clone has just one count. This clonotype originated in a man aged 50-60 years with urothelial cancer. The chain uses TRBV7-2 and TRBJ2-5; 8 bases fit TRBD1. Specimen: PBMCs, collected around atezolizumab (anti-PD-L1) treatment. The CDR3: CASSSADRTGSGKTQYF. Written as DNA, the CDR3 is TGTGCCAGCAGCTCGGCAGACAGGACAGGGTCTGGCAAGACCCAGTACTTC. Using reference TRBV7-2 and TRBJ2-5 for the parts outside the CDR3, the full variable domain is GAGVSQSPSNKVTEKGKDVELRCDPISGHTALYWYRQSLGQGLEFLIYFQGNSAPDKSGLPSDRFSAERTGGSVSTLTIQRTQQEDSAVYLCASSSADRTGSGKTQYFGPGTRLLVL.